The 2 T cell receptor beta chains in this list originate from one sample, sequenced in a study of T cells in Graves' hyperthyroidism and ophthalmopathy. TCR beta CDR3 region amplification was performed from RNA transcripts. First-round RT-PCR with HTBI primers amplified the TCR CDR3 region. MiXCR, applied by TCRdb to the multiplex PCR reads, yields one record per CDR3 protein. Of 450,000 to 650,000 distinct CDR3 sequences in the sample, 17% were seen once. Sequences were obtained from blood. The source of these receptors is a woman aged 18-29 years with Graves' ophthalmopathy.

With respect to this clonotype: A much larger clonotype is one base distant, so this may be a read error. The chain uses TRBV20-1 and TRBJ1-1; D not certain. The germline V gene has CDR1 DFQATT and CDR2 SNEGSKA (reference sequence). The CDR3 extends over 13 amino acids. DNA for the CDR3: TGCAGTGCCAAAAGGGTAGAGAACACTGAAGCTTCCTTT. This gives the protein CSAKRVENTEASF.

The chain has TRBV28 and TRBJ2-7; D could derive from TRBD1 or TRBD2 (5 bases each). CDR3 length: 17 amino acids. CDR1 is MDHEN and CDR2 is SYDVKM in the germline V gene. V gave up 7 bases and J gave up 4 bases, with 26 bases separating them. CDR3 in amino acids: CASIKDQGRGSVYEQYF. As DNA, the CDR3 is TGTGCCAGCATCAAAGATCAGGGACGAGGCTCGGTATACGAGCAGTACTTC. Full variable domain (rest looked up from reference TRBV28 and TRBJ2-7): DVKVTQSSRYLVKRTGEKVFLECVQDMDHENMFWYRQDPGLGLRLIYFSYDVKMKEKGDIPEGYSVSREKKERFSLILESASTNQTSMYLCASIKDQGRGSVYEQYFGPGTRLTVT.